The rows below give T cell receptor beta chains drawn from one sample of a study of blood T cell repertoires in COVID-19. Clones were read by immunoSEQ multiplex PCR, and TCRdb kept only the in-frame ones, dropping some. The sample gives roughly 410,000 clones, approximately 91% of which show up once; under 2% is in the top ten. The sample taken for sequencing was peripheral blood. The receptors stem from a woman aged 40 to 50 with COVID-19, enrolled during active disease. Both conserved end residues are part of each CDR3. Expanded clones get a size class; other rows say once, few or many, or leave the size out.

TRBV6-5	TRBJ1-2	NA	CASSYTPGRVYGYTF
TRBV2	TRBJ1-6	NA	CASSRTGDYNSPLHF
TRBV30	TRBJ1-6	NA	CAWSRASPLHF
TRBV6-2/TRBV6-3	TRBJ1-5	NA	CASSSRQGDQPQHF
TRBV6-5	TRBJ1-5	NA	CASSQSNQPQHF
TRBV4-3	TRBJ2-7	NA	CASSQGPYEQYF
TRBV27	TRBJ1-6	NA	CASSSLGREESYNSPLHF
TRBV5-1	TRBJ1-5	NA	CASSLTGYQPQHF
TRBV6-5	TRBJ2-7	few	CASSPNAGLGYEQYF
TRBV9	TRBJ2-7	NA	CASSVSGTNDEQYF
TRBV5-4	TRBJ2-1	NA	CASRTGTSGAYNNEQFF
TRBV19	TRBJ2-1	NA	CASSMFRVRPHEQFF
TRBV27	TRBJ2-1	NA	CASQARGSYNEQFF
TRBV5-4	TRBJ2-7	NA	CASSLRGTGGSYEQYF
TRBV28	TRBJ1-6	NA	CASRKGWESSYNSPLHF
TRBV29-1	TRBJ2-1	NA	CSINRANEQFF
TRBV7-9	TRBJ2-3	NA	CASSLAGLPLDTQYF
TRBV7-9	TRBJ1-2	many	CASSRDSPIEDYGYTF
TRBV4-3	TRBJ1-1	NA	CASSQGGSWATEAFF
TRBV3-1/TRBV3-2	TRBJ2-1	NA	CASSQDVTGWFNEQFF
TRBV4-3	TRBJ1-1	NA	CASSQDRTENTEAFF
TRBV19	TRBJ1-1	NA	CASSIAVNTEAFF